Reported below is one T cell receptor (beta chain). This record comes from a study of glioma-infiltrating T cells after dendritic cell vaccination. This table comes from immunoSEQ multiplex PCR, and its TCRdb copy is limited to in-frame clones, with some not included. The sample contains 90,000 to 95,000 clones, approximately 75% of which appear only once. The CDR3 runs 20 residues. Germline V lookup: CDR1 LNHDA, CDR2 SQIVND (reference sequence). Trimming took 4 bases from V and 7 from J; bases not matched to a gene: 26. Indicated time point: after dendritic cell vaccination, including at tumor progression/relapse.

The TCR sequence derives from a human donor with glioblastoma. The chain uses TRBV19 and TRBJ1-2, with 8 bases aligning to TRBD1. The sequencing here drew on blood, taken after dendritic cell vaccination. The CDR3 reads CASSRKTGAGDEQGGTGYTF. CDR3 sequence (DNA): TGTGCCAGTAGTAGAAAAACAGGAGCCGGCGATGAACAGGGGGGAACTGGCTACACCTTC.